Listed here are 3 T cell receptor beta chains from one sample, sequenced in a study of neurological immune-mediated disorders. TCRdb ran MiXCR on the 5' RACE reads and lists one entry per CDR3 protein. The table records approximately 130,000 distinct CDR3 sequences, around 3% of them present only once. Sequencing was done on a sample of PBMCs. Receptors were obtained from a woman aged 25 to 39 with multiple sclerosis.

This clonotype has ten or more counts. The chain employs TRBV7-2 and TRBJ1-2, with TRBD1 identical over 7 bases. Germline V gives CDR1 SGHTA, CDR2 FQGNSA. The CDR3 totals 14 residues. Losses at the gene ends were 4 bases for V and 8 bases for J; bases not matched to a gene: 10. The CDR3 protein is CASSSGQDSSGYTF. Here the CDR3 DNA reads TGTGCCAGCAGCTCCGGACAGGACTCCTCCGGCTACACCTTC.

This clonotype was detected a few times. A clone one base away is much larger, so this may be a read error. This chain joins TRBV20-1 and TRBJ1-5, with D perhaps matching TRBD1 (5 bases). The germline gives CDR1 DFQATT, CDR2 SNEGSKA (reference sequence). Between the trimmed V and J ends, which lost 0 bases and 5 bases, there was a span of 14 bases. The CDR3 has 15 amino acids. The CDR3 protein is CSARDEGLGDQPQHF. The CDR3 coding sequence is TGCAGTGCTAGAGATGAGGGACTGGGGGATCAGCCCCAGCATTTT.

This clonotype was picked up a small number of times. This CDR3 fails to terminate in the conserved phenylalanine or tryptophan, so it likely reflects a read error. The chain joins TRBV7-6 to TRBJ2-1; no clear D. V lost 5 bases and J lost 5, with 10 bases in between. The germline V gene encodes CDR1 SGHVS and CDR2 FNYEAQ. The length of the CDR3 is 13 residues. CDR3 in amino acids: CASSPPGHNEQFN. As DNA, the CDR3 is TGTGCCAGCAGCCCCCCTGGACACAATGAGCAGTTCAAC.